Listed here are 29 T cell receptor beta chains from one sample, sequenced in a study of human T cells and chemical hapten exposure. Described time point: patch test 3, about 24 weeks after DPC sensitization. Treatment: therapeutic diphenylcyclopropenone sensitization with weekly scalp DPC. MiXCR was run by TCRdb on the RACE reads, yielding one entry per CDR3 protein. The sample lists around 110,000 distinct CDR3 sequences, roughly 12% occurring once. This specimen was whole blood, taken in connection with sensitization to the hapten diphenylcyclopropenone (DPC). All receptors come from a woman aged 50 to 60 with alopecia areata. Some clones in this sample may be carry-over from other donors' samples.

The chain has TRBV7-2 and TRBJ2-1; tentatively, D is TRBD2 (5 bases). CDR3 size: 12 residues. The germline CDR1 and CDR2 sequences are SGHTA and FQGNSA. V was pared by 6 bases and J by 8 bases, with 11 bases between. CDR3 amino acids: CASRPPGDEQFF. The CDR3 DNA follows: TGTGCCAGCAGACCGCCCGGGGATGAGCAGTTCTTC.

The chain recombines TRBV5-4 with TRBJ1-1; tentatively, D is TRBD1 (5 bases). V dropped 4 bases and J dropped 0 bases, with 19 bases sitting between them. The CDR3 consists of 17 residues. CDR1 is SGHNT and CDR2 is YYREEE in the germline V gene (reference sequence). The CDR3 DNA follows: TGTGCCAGCAGCCCCACCACAGGAGCCCTGATGAACACTGAAGCTTTCTTT. This translates into CASSPTTGALMNTEAFF.

The V and J genes are TRBV7-9 and TRBJ2-2; TRBD1 aligns across 7 bases. The junction had 6 bases not matched to a gene; V was cut back by 7 bases and J by 1 base. The germline CDR1 and CDR2 sequences are SEHNR and FQNEAQ (reference sequence). The CDR3 contains 15 residues. The CDR3 loop is CASTSWDRNTGELFF. The CDR3 DNA reads TGTGCCAGCACCTCCTGGGACAGGAACACCGGGGAGCTGTTTTTT. The complete variable domain, with remaining parts taken from reference TRBV7-9 and TRBJ2-2, reads DTGVSQNPRHKITKRGQNVTFRCDPISEHNRLYWYRQTLGQGPEFLTYFQNEAQLEKSRLLSDRFSAERPKGSFSTLEIQRTEQGDSAMYLCASTSWDRNTGELFFGEGSRLTVL.

This clonotype was counted between two and nine times. V gene TRBV9 combines with J gene TRBJ2-5; unclear D gene. The germline V gene has CDR1 SGDLS and CDR2 YYNGEE. The V gene lost 0 bases and the J gene lost 0 bases, with 6 bases spanning the gap. CDR3 size: 14 residues. The CDR3 region is CASSVDPYQETQYF. The CDR3 DNA sequence: TGTGCCAGCAGCGTAGATCCGTACCAAGAGACCCAGTACTTC.

Points on this clonotype: One junction end does not reproduce the germline sequence, and a read error may be involved. The J gene is TRBJ1-1, the V gene TRBV29-1; D gene ambiguous. CDR1 and CDR2 (germline): SQVTM, ANQGSEA. This CDR3 region has 10 residues. CDR3 sequence (DNA): TGCAGCGTTGGGAACAGTGAAGCTTTCTTT. Translation: CSVGNSEAFF. Based on the CDR3 plus reference TRBV29-1 and TRBJ1-1, the full variable domain is SAVISQKPSRDICQRGTSLTIQCQVDSQVTMMFWYRQQPGQSLTLIATANQGSEATYESGFVIDKFPISRPNLTFSTLTVSNMSPEDSSIYLCSVGNSEAFFGQGTRLTVV.

CDR3 sequence: CSVTGQGISGANVLTF. In DNA, the CDR3 is TGCAGCGTTACGGGACAGGGAATCTCTGGGGCCAACGTCCTGACTTTC. The V gene is TRBV29-1, the J gene TRBJ2-6; 9 bases are a match to TRBD1. Germline V gene data show CDR1 as SQVTM and CDR2 as ANQGSEA. V shed 5 bases, J shed 0 bases, and the junction held 5 bases outside the gene matches. This CDR3 contains 16 residues.

This clonotype was seen a handful of times. The chain uses TRBV28 and TRBJ1-5; D gene ambiguous. The CDR3 consists of 15 residues. Germline V gene lookup returns CDR1 MDHEN and CDR2 SYDVKM. V lost 5 bases and J 3 bases, leaving 14 bases between the germline ends. CDR3 in DNA: TGTGCCAGCAGTCTTCCCGGACTGACCAATCAGCCCCAGCATTTT. It yields the protein CASSLPGLTNQPQHF.

This clonotype was seen a few times. This CDR3 is CASSQERTGDRNEKLFF. The CDR3, as DNA: TGTGCCAGCAGCCAAGAGAGGACAGGGGATCGGAATGAAAAACTGTTTTTT. The chain uses TRBV3-1 and TRBJ1-4, with 9 nucleotides matching TRBD1. Germline V CDR1 and CDR2: LGHDT, YNNKEL (reference sequence). This CDR3 has 17 amino acids. V shed 0 bases and J 5 bases; nucleotides not matched to a gene: 7.

This chain uses TRBV6-5 with TRBJ1-2; D is ambiguous. V was clipped by 0 bases and J by 6 bases, with 14 bases between them. There are 15 residues in the CDR3. Germline loops: CDR1 MNHEY, CDR2 SVGAGI. DNA of the CDR3: TGTGCCAGCAGTTACTCGCCGGGCCACCCGAATGGCTACACCTTC. This encodes CASSYSPGHPNGYTF.

This clonotype was observed many times. The chain uses TRBV28 and TRBJ2-5; a possible D gene is TRBD1 (5 bases). CDR1 MDHEN and CDR2 SYDVKM come from the germline V gene. This CDR3 region has 14 residues. Trimming left V 6 bases short and J 0 bases short, with 11 bases between. The CDR3 protein is CASSVTGYQETQYF. CDR3 in DNA: TGTGCCAGCAGCGTAACAGGATACCAAGAGACCCAGTACTTC.

This chain uses TRBV28 with TRBJ1-5; 7 bases agree with TRBD1. The CDR3 covers 15 residues. The germline V gene has CDR1 MDHEN and CDR2 SYDVKM. V gave up 4 bases and J gave up 0 bases; unmatched junction bases: 3. The DNA for the CDR3 is TGTGCCAGCAGTTCTCCAGGGGGTAGCAATCAGCCCCAGCATTTT. Protein sequence: CASSSPGGSNQPQHF.

This clonotype occurred many times. The gene calls are TRBV30 and TRBJ2-2; D gene uncertain. Germline V gene lookup returns CDR1 GTSNPN and CDR2 SVGIG (reference sequence). This CDR3 has 11 residues. The V end was cut by 3 bases, the J end by 5 bases, with 4 bases between. CDR3 residues: CAWRRTGELFF. The CDR3 DNA follows: TGTGCCTGGAGAAGGACCGGGGAGCTGTTTTTT.

At least ten counts were recorded for this clonotype. The chain couples TRBV4-3 to TRBJ2-7; possible D gene TRBD2, 6 bases. Trimming shortened V by 0 bases and J by 3 bases, and 9 bases separated the two germline ends. CDR3 length: 14 amino acids. The germline CDR1 and CDR2 sequences are LGHNA and YSLEER. The CDR3 nucleotides read TGCGCCAGCAGCCAAGAGGACGGGAGCTACGAGCAGTACTTC. The encoded protein is CASSQEDGSYEQYF.

The chain combines TRBV7-2 with TRBJ2-5; TRBD2 is a possible D gene (6 bases). Trimming stripped 4 bases from V and 7 bases from J, with 19 bases between. CDR1 is SGHTA, CDR2 FQGNSA, per germline. The CDR3 spans 15 residues. The CDR3 DNA is TGTGCCAGCAGCTCGTTACCGGGGAGGCGGGGGACCCAGTACTTC. Amino acids: CASSSLPGRRGTQYF.

This sequence joins TRBV6-5 and TRBJ2-5; D is perhaps TRBD2 (6 bases). The V gene lost 2 bases and the J gene lost 8 bases, with 15 bases spanning the gap. Germline V CDR1 and CDR2: MNHEY, SVGAGI. This CDR3 has 14 residues. The CDR3 is CASSYGGGPGTQYF. DNA of the CDR3: TGTGCCAGCAGTTACGGGGGAGGTCCGGGAACCCAGTACTTC.

This clonotype occurred a few times. The rearrangement uses TRBV2 and TRBJ2-2, with a tentative D call TRBD2 (6 bases). Trimming left V 11 bases short and J 2 bases short, with 15 bases between. This CDR3 has 14 residues. CDR1 and CDR2 (germline): SNHLY, FYNNEI. CDR3 sequence: CALAGTENTGELFF. CDR3 in DNA: TGTGCCTTAGCCGGGACTGAAAACACCGGGGAGCTGTTTTTT.

V gene TRBV5-1 combines with J gene TRBJ2-3, with D uncertain. V lost 4 bases, J lost 2 bases, and 8 bases lay in between. This CDR3 region has 13 residues. Germline V lookup: CDR1 SGHRS, CDR2 YFSETQ. In DNA, the CDR3 is TGCGCCAGCAGCGACGGGCCCACAGATACGCAGTATTTT. Protein product: CASSDGPTDTQYF. Using reference TRBV5-1 and TRBJ2-3 for the parts outside the CDR3, the full variable domain is KAGVTQTPRYLIKTRGQQVTLSCSPISGHRSVSWYQQTPGQGLQFLFEYFSETQRNKGNFPGRFSGRQFSNSRSEMNVSTLELGDSALYLCASSDGPTDTQYFGPGTRLTVL.

The chain joins TRBV12-3 or TRBV12-4 to TRBJ2-1; 7 bases map to TRBD1. The CDR3 has 14 residues. With V trimmed by 7 bases and J by 6 bases, 9 bases remained unmatched. The CDR3: CASTLQGFGNEQFF. The CDR3 DNA is TGTGCCAGCACTCTACAGGGGTTCGGCAATGAGCAGTTCTTC.

A remark on this clonotype: The junction does not match germline at one end; this may be a read error. This chain joins TRBV3-1 and TRBJ2-3; 12 nucleotides match TRBD2. CDR1 is LGHDT and CDR2 is YNNKEL in the germline V gene (reference sequence). The CDR3 sequence is 15 residues long. CDR3 amino acids: CASRQGGTSGDTQYF. CDR3 nucleotides: TGTGCCAGCCGCCAAGGAGGGACTAGCGGGGATACGCAGTATTTT.

This clonotype was picked up many times. CDR3 loop: CASSLDRRYEQYF. The CDR3 DNA reads as TGTGCCAGCAGCTTAGATCGGCGCTACGAGCAGTACTTC. The chain joins TRBV11-2 to TRBJ2-7; D gene uncertain. CDR3 length: 13 residues. Germline CDR1 and CDR2: SGHAT and FQNNGV. V lost 0 bases, J lost 3 bases, and 6 bases lay in between.

This clonotype was counted ten times or more. The chain couples TRBV28 to TRBJ1-2; weak D call: TRBD1 (6 bases). The germline V and J ends were trimmed by 6 bases and 4 bases, with 9 bases remaining between them. From germline, CDR1 is MDHEN and CDR2 SYDVKM. The length of the CDR3 is 12 residues. The CDR3 loop is CASRTGAYGYTF. For the CDR3, the DNA is TGTGCCAGCAGGACAGGAGCCTATGGCTACACCTTC.

This clonotype was found many times. The rearrangement joins TRBV5-1 to TRBJ2-3; 9 bases are a match to TRBD1. Germline V gene data show CDR1 as SGHRS and CDR2 as YFSETQ. The CDR3 loop spans 17 amino acids. V shed 4 bases and J 3 bases; nucleotides not matched to a gene: 12. This chain's CDR3 is CASSLTVRTGVTDTQYF. The CDR3 nucleotides read TGCGCCAGCAGCCTGACCGTTAGGACAGGGGTAACAGATACGCAGTATTTT.

The CDR3 bases are TGTGCCAGCACCGAAATCGGCACCGGGGAGGGTGAAGCTTTCTTT. This sequence encodes CASTEIGTGEGEAFF. V is TRBV28 and J is TRBJ1-1; D unclear. This CDR3 is built from 15 residues. CDR1 is MDHEN and CDR2 is SYDVKM in the germline V gene. The ends were cut back, 7 bases at V and 7 bases at J, with 22 bases in the middle.

This clonotype has ten or more counts. The rearrangement uses TRBV29-1 and TRBJ2-6; no firm D call. CDR1 and CDR2 from the germline V gene are SQVTM and ANQGSEA. V dropped 6 bases and J dropped 4 bases, with 10 bases sitting between them. There are 13 residues in the CDR3. This CDR3 reads CSVYLAGANVLTF. The CDR3 bases are TGCAGCGTGTACCTCGCCGGGGCCAACGTCCTGACTTTC.

The J gene is TRBJ1-1, the V gene TRBV4-2; D ambiguous. Per germline, CDR1 LGHNA and CDR2 YNFKEQ. CDR3 length: 12 residues. V was cut by 0 bases and J by 6 bases, with 5 bases left in between. The CDR3 DNA is TGTGCCAGCAGCCAAGATTTTGCTGAAGCTTTCTTT. Translating it yields CASSQDFAEAFF.

This clonotype was found once. The chain carries TRBV30 and TRBJ2-7, with D tentatively TRBD1 or TRBD2 (5 bases each). The CDR3 consists of 13 residues. From germline, CDR1 is GTSNPN and CDR2 SVGIG (reference sequence). Trimming stripped 0 bases from V and 6 bases from J, with 12 bases between. Here the CDR3 DNA reads TGTGCCTGGAGTGTCGGCATGAGGGGCGAGCAGTACTTC. It is translated as CAWSVGMRGEQYF.

This clonotype was recorded many times. This sequence joins TRBV6-5 and TRBJ1-1; perhaps TRBD1 as D (5 bases). Trimming left V 6 bases short and J 0 bases short, with 8 bases between. This CDR3 contains 13 residues. From germline, CDR1 is MNHEY and CDR2 SVGAGI. The CDR3 DNA follows: TGTGCCAGCAGCTCGACAGTGAACACTGAAGCTTTCTTT. Its protein is CASSSTVNTEAFF.

This rearrangement joins TRBV12-3 or TRBV12-4 to TRBJ1-5, with TRBD1 matching 8 bases. The CDR3 sequence is 15 residues long. J gave up 1 base and V 5 bases, and 4 bases lay outside the gene matches. Written as DNA, the CDR3 is TGTGCCAGCAGTCGGACAGGGTCGAGCAATCAGCCCCAGCATTTT. This encodes CASSRTGSSNQPQHF.

In its sample, this clonotype was seen a few times. The rearrangement joins TRBV6-2 or TRBV6-3 to TRBJ1-1; 8 nucleotides line up with TRBD1. Trimming took 6 bases from V and 6 from J; bases not matched to a gene: 9. Germline CDR1 reads MNHEY; CDR2 reads SVGEGT. The CDR3 is 14 residues long. The CDR3 sequence is CASRSGGQGSEAFF. CDR3 DNA: TGTGCCAGCAGATCCGGAGGACAGGGATCTGAAGCTTTCTTT.